The clone carrying this T cell receptor (beta chain) was observed a single time. Its antigen is not known. This sample was taken from a study of T cell repertoires in cytomegalovirus infection. Study context: Recently described HLA-C-restricted plus well-studied HLA-B-restricted CMV epitopes were used. CMV infection and matching HLA type were both indicated by public TCR beta signatures.

The study's findings and limits: Frequencies of public TCR beta families were cumulated, and this identified carriers of CMV plus the relevant HLA. The response measured ex vivo was dominated by TCR beta clonotypes (HLA-C-restricted and CMV-specific).

MiXCR, run by TCRdb on the reads, gives a single entry per CDR3 protein. Here the sample spans approximately 770,000 distinct CDR3 sequences, almost 30% being singletons. The sequences come from cultured CD8+ T cells from PBMCs, collected from culture after CMV antigen stimulation. The sequence derives from a human donor in good health (CMV status not recorded). Some clones in this sample may be carry-over from other donors' samples.

CDR3 in amino acids: CASSQEVGSLSYGYTF. The CDR3 DNA follows: TGCGCCAGCAGCCAAGAAGTTGGGTCCCTGAGCTATGGCTACACCTTC. The J gene is TRBJ1-2, the V gene TRBV4-3; no definite D call. Germline assignment: CDR1 LGHNA and CDR2 YSLEER. V was clipped by 0 bases and J by 4 bases, with 15 bases between them. This CDR3 has 16 residues.